This T cell receptor beta chain appears in the sequencing data of a study of vaccination and CD4 T cells after COVID-19. General observations from the study: From a median of about 21 to 38, SARS-CoV-2-reactive clonotypes increased, though not significantly.

Sequencing of cultured CD4+ T cell DNA used the Oncomine TCR Beta short-read assay. After culture, CD4+ T cells served as the source for genomic DNA extraction. TCRdb reprocessed the PCR reads via MiXCR and lists one record per CDR3 protein. Of about 11,000 distinct CDR3 sequences listed, roughly 55% are singletons. Treatment in this sample: approximately 11-day PBMC culture with coronavirus spike peptide pools or control peptides (ViraFEST assay). Via ViraFEST, peptide pools expanded antigen-specific T cells before TCR sequencing. V was pared by 4 bases and J by 8 bases, with 12 bases between. This CDR3 is built from 14 residues. Germline values: CDR1 LNHDA, CDR2 SQIVND (reference sequence). This clonotype turned up a few times. Its antigen is unidentified.

The sequence was obtained from a human donor who had recovered from COVID-19. The chain employs TRBV19 and TRBJ1-6; a possible D gene is TRBD1 (6 bases). The material sequenced was CD4+ T cells from blood, cultured in vitro. DNA of the CDR3: TGTGCCAGTAGTAACCGGGACACGTATTCACCCCTCCACTTT. It is translated as CASSNRDTYSPLHF.